This paragraph reports one T cell receptor (beta chain). The germline gives CDR1 KGHDR, CDR2 SFDVKD. Trimming cost V 9 bases and J 4 bases; bases outside gene matches: 4. CDR3 size: 13 residues. The sample belongs to a study of T cells in Graves' hyperthyroidism and ophthalmopathy. Study in general: At the time of initial diagnosis and before any treatment, peripheral blood was collected.

Graves' hyperthyroidism qualified as stable when ophthalmopathy did not progress within 18 months. Amplified regions were TCR beta CDR3 sequences from RNA transcripts. First-round RT-PCR targeting the TCR CDR3 was performed with the HTBI primer set. TCRdb analysed the multiplex PCR reads with MiXCR anew, one entry per CDR3 protein. The sample has around 210,000 distinct CDR3 sequences, around 17% seen once. Source material: blood. This receptor was identified in a woman in her 50s with Graves' hyperthyroidism. The chain employs TRBV24-1 and TRBJ2-3; TRBD1 aligns across 9 bases. DNA of the CDR3: TGTGCCACCGAGGGACAGGGACCAGATACGCAGTATTTT. As protein: CATEGQGPDTQYF.